This record covers a single TCR beta chain. Antigen unknown. Trimming removed 0 bases from V and 2 bases from J; junction bases left unmatched: 3. The CDR3 length is 15 residues. CDR1 SGHRS and CDR2 YFSETQ come from the germline V gene. Researchers built TCR beta libraries using quantitative 5'-RACE with molecular barcodes. TCRdb called the 5' RACE reads again in MiXCR, with one record for every CDR3 protein. The top ten clones hold about 16% of a sample with around 390,000 distinct CDR3 sequences, 20% to 25% of them seen once. The sample belongs to a study of CD8 T cells in ankylosing spondylitis. General study findings and limits: Disease-linked clones bore a CD8+ phenotype, appearing relatively rarely in peripheral blood. A motif of 7 to 9 highly homologous TCR beta variants was seen as apparently characteristic of ankylosing spondylitis blood. The authors reported significant enrichment of disease-linked clones in matched ankylosing spondylitis synovial fluid.

This TCR was sampled from a male donor with ankylosing spondylitis. The J gene is TRBJ2-3, the V gene TRBV5-1; 7 bases agree with TRBD1. The sample comprised blood, either unsorted or a sorted T cell fraction (not recorded which). In DNA, the CDR3 is TGCGCCAGCAGCTTGGATGGACAGGCCACAGATACGCAGTATTTT. This encodes CASSLDGQATDTQYF.